This T cell receptor (beta chain) was recorded in a study of monozygotic twins with inflammatory bowel disease. From the 5' RACE reads, TCRdb lists one entry per CDR3 protein and no DNA. The sample's table shows 150,000 to 200,000 distinct CDR3 sequences. The CDR3 loop spans 17 amino acids. Per germline, CDR1 ENHRY and CDR2 SYGVKD. A word on this clonotype: The target antigen is unknown.

Study-wide findings and caveats: Lower sharing of clonotypes with other individuals was seen in IBD patients than in healthy twins. This was most marked in patients showing signs of disease activity.

The sample taken for sequencing was blood. The V and J genes are TRBV10-3 and TRBJ2-2; TCRdb's D gene call, TRBD2, goes unchecked for lack of DNA. The clonotype was recovered from a human donor with ulcerative colitis or Crohn's disease, or a healthy co-twin of an affected twin (not recorded which). The CDR3 spells CAIRARVTAGVNGELFF.